The T cell receptor (beta chain) described here comes from a study of blood T cell repertoires in COVID-19. Study context: The United States, Italy and Spain supplied acute and convalescent COVID-19 samples.

J lost 4 bases, V lost 6 bases, and 4 bases had no gene match. CDR3 size: 13 residues. The germline V gene has CDR1 MNHEY and CDR2 SMNVEV (reference sequence). Libraries were prepared by immunoSEQ multiplex PCR; TCRdb keeps only in-frame clonotypes and omits some of them. Among almost 250,000 clones listed, 85% to 90% were seen once. The specimen sequenced was PBMCs or T cells enriched from blood (not recorded which). The V call is TRBV27, the J call TRBJ2-7, with 9 bases identical to TRBD1. This clonotype was obtained from a young woman who had recovered from COVID-19. The CDR3 DNA reads as TGTGCCAGCAGCCATGGACAGGGGTACGAGCAGTACTTC. It codes for CASSHGQGYEQYF.